The clone carrying this T cell receptor beta chain was seen many times. Trimming cost V 6 bases and J 4 bases; bases outside gene matches: 4. This CDR3 contains 13 residues. Per the germline V gene, CDR1 is MDHEN and CDR2 is SYDVKM. The data stem from a study of T cells in Graves' hyperthyroidism and ophthalmopathy. Template material for amplifying TCR beta CDR3 regions consisted of RNA transcripts. The study used the HTBI primer set for a first-round RT-PCR of the TCR CDR3. From the multiplex PCR reads, TCRdb called clonotypes with MiXCR, one entry per CDR3 protein. The sample yields around 56,000 distinct CDR3 sequences, around 53% seen once.

The sequencing input was blood. The TCR was taken from a woman aged 60-75 years with Graves' ophthalmopathy. The chain employs TRBV28 and TRBJ1-2, with TRBD1 identical over 8 bases. CDR3 protein: CASRGDRSYGYTF. The CDR3 coding sequence is TGTGCCAGCAGGGGGGACAGGTCCTATGGCTACACCTTC.